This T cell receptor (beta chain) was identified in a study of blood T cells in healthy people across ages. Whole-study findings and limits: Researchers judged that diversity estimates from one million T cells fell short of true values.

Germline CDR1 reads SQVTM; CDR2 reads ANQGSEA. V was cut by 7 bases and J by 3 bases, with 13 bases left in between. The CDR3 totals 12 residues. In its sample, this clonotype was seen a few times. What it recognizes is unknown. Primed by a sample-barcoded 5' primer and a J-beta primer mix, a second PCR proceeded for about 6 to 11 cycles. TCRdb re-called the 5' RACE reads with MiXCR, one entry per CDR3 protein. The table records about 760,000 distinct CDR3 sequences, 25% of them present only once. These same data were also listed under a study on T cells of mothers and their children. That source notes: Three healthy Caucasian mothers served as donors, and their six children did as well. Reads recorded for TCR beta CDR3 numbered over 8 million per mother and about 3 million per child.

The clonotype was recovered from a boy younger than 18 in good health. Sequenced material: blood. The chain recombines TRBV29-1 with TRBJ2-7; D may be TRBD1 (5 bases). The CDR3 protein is CSATTENYEQYF. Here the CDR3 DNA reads TGCAGCGCCACGACAGAGAACTACGAGCAGTACTTC.